A selection of T cell receptor beta chains follows, all from one sample in a study. TCRdb fed the 5' RACE reads into MiXCR, producing one record per CDR3 protein. The sample lists more than 45,000 distinct CDR3 sequences, roughly 28% seen once, with approximately 3.2% in the top ten. The specimen sequenced was tumor-infiltrating memory CD4+ T cells sorted from the breast tumor. All receptors come from a female donor with breast cancer. CDR3s include the opening cysteine and the closing phenylalanine or tryptophan. D genes are given only for firm matches. Clone size is shown for a subset of rows, as once, few, many or a class of expanded clone.

CDR3 DNA	CDR3 protein	D gene	clone size	J gene	V gene
TGCGCCAGACAGGACGAGCCCTCCTACGAGCAGTACTTC	CARQDEPSYEQYF	NA	NA	TRBJ2-7	TRBV5-1
TGTGCCAGCAGCTTATCCGGGACGGGGAGGTCTGGAAACACCATATATTTT	CASSLSGTGRSGNTIYF	NA	few	TRBJ1-3	TRBV7-9
TGTGCCAGCAGTGAAAGAAATTTGGGACAGACCTTCTATGGCTACACCTTC	CASSERNLGQTFYGYTF	TRBD1	NA	TRBJ1-2	TRBV25-1
TGTGCCAGCAGCAGGGGCGGGAGTCGGAGCACAGATACGCAGTATTTT	CASSRGGSRSTDTQYF	TRBD2	NA	TRBJ2-3	TRBV5-4
TGCGCCAGCAGCCAAGGACAGGGCCCCCAAGAGACCCAGTACTTC	CASSQGQGPQETQYF	TRBD1	few	TRBJ2-5	TRBV4-3
TGTGCCAGCAGCTTAGCCGGTCTCAATCAGCCCCAGCATTTT	CASSLAGLNQPQHF	NA	few	TRBJ1-5	TRBV7-8
TGTGCCACCAGTGACCGGACAGGGGTGAGAGGCTACACCTTC	CATSDRTGVRGYTF	TRBD1	NA	TRBJ1-2	TRBV18
TGTGCCAGCAAGGAGGGAGGGCCAGTAGATACGCAGTATTTT	CASKEGGPVDTQYF	TRBD2	NA	TRBJ2-3	TRBV28
TGTGCCAGCAGCTTAACCCCGCAAGAGACCCAGTACTTC	CASSLTPQETQYF	NA	few	TRBJ2-5	TRBV7-2
TGTGCCAGCAAGGATCGGGTTAATAGCAATCAGCCCCAGCATTTT	CASKDRVNSNQPQHF	NA	NA	TRBJ1-5	TRBV6-5